Shown below are 2 T cell receptor beta chains from a single sample sequenced in a study of blood T cells in healthy people across ages. For the second PCR, which ran for 7 to 11 cycles, a sample-barcoded 5' primer and a J-beta primer mix were used. TCRdb re-derived calls from the 5' RACE reads in MiXCR, one entry per CDR3 protein. The sample holds some 940,000 distinct CDR3 sequences; approximately 32% are singletons and the top ten take roughly 10%. The data also belong to a second study, concerning T cells of mothers and their children.

The sequenced sample consisted of blood. These receptors all come from a middle-aged woman in good health.

This clonotype showed up just a few times. A read error is possible here, since a much larger clone lies one base away. The rearrangement uses TRBV7-9 and TRBJ2-3, with 8 bases that match TRBD2. CDR1 SEHNR and CDR2 FQNEAQ come from the germline V gene (reference sequence). The CDR3 length is 16 residues. This chain's CDR3 is CTSSPGGAGAVDTQYF. As DNA, the CDR3 is TGTACCAGCAGCCCCGGAGGAGCGGGGGCTGTAGATACGCAGTATTTT.

The chain carries TRBV9 and TRBJ2-7; tentative D call: TRBD1 (7 bases). Germline CDR1 SGDLS, CDR2 YYNGEE. The CDR3 length is 15 residues. Trimming left V 0 bases short and J 6 bases short, with 16 bases between. The CDR3: CASSVGRRGDAEQYF. Here the CDR3 DNA reads TGTGCCAGCAGCGTAGGGCGCAGGGGGGACGCCGAGCAGTACTTC.